These 24 T cell receptor beta chains came from one sample sequenced in a study of CD8+CD57+ T cells in acquired aplastic anemia. All sequencing subjects had displayed CD8+CD57+ cell expansion on flow cytometry. Genomic DNA was employed as the template in profiling TCR beta VDJ and CDR3. In TCRdb, the reads were re-called with MiXCR into one record per CDR3 protein. The repertoire consists of 200,000 to 300,000 distinct CDR3 sequences, with approximately 79% occurring once and the leading ten covering less than 50%. The specimen sequenced was sorted CD4+, CD8+, or CD8+CD57+ T cells (not recorded which) from PBMCs. All receptors derive from a human donor with aplastic anemia.

Comment on this clonotype: The conserved phenylalanine or tryptophan normally closing the CDR3 is absent here, so this likely arose from a read error. The DNA is omitted, as the CDR3 cannot be located on it reliably, and the CDR3 follows TCRdb's listing. This CDR3 is CASSDAGIDDYFY. This rearrangement joins TRBV7-8 to TRBJ2-1; the table's D call of TRBD2 was not tested on the DNA. Counting both end residues, the CDR3 totals 13 amino acids. Germline CDR1 is SGHVS and CDR2 is FQNEAQ.

This clonotype has more than one count but fewer than ten. The chain links TRBV20-1 to TRBJ2-1, with 8 bases lining up with TRBD1. The length of the CDR3 is 18 residues. Germline V gene data show CDR1 as DFQATT and CDR2 as SNEGSKA (reference sequence). V lost 3 bases and J lost 0; bases outside the gene matches: 13. The DNA for the CDR3 is TGCAGTGCTAGGGGAGGACAGGGTCCTTTCAGCTCCTACAATGAGCAGTTCTTC. This encodes CSARGGQGPFSSYNEQFF.

This chain joins TRBV7-9 and TRBJ1-2; possibly TRBD1 for D (5 bases). V was pared by 2 bases and J by 12 bases, with 22 bases between. The length of the CDR3 is 15 residues. The germline CDR1 and CDR2 sequences are SEHNR and FQNEAQ (reference sequence). The CDR3 bases are TGTGCCAGCAGCTTAAGAGGGGTTAGCGGGAGGAGACACACCTTC. Encoded protein: CASSLRGVSGRRHTF.

With respect to this clonotype: This could be a read error, since a much larger clone is one nucleotide away. This chain joins TRBV5-4 and TRBJ1-2; D is ambiguous. V gave up 2 bases and J gave up 2 bases, with 13 bases separating them. Germline-derived CDR1 and CDR2 are SGHNT and YYREEE (reference sequence). The length of the CDR3 is 15 residues. The CDR3 bases are TGTGCCAGCAGCTTTGCTAGCGGGTCAAACTATGGCTACACCTTC. Translation: CASSFASGSNYGYTF.

This clonotype was counted at least ten times. The genes are TRBV9 and TRBJ2-7; D ambiguous. The V gene's germline CDR1 is SGDLS and CDR2 YYNGEE. The CDR3 totals 13 residues. The ends were cut back, 4 bases at V and 5 bases at J, with 13 bases in the middle. Written as DNA, the CDR3 is TGTGCCAGCAGCACACCTAGTGGAGACGAGCAGTACTTC. Its translation: CASSTPSGDEQYF.

Worth noting for this clonotype: The conserved phenylalanine or tryptophan normally closing the CDR3 is absent here, so this likely arose from a read error. No DNA is shown, since the ends of the CDR3 on it are uncertain; the CDR3 is the one TCRdb lists. The rearrangement joins TRBV7-9 to TRBJ2-3; the D call of TRBD2 is as the table states it, not checked on the DNA. The germline gives CDR1 SEHNR, CDR2 FQNEAQ (reference sequence). Both ends counted, the CDR3 spans 13 residues. The CDR3 reads CASSVGRSGGNYE.

V and J are TRBV7-2 and TRBJ2-7, with unresolved D. The CDR3 is 18 amino acids. From germline, CDR1 is SGHTA and CDR2 FQGNSA. Trimming took off 3 bases at V and 1 base at J, with 22 bases between the two ends. DNA for the CDR3: TGTGCCAGCAGCTTTCATGCAGAGAGCAAAGCCCTTTCCTACGAGCAGTACGTC. Protein sequence: CASSFHAESKALSYEQYV.

This chain links TRBV11-3 with TRBJ1-2, with no clear D. This CDR3 is 14 amino acids long. With 0 bases removed from V and 4 bases from J, the gap between germline ends came to 9 bases. Germline loops: CDR1 SGHNT, CDR2 YENEEA. CDR3 sequence: CASSLDLRGYGYTF. The CDR3 bases are TGTGCCAGCAGCTTAGATCTGAGAGGCTATGGCTACACCTTC.

Comment on this clonotype: One junction end disagrees with the germline gene, perhaps due to a read error. V gene TRBV7-6 combines with J gene TRBJ2-3; perhaps TRBD2 as D (6 bases). Germline CDR1 and CDR2: SGHVS and FNYEAQ. The CDR3 is made up of 14 amino acids. Here the CDR3 reads CASSLMRAGSSYNF. The CDR3 coding sequence is TGTGCCAGCAGCTTAATGAGGGCGGGGAGCTCCTACAATTTT.

This clonotype was seen a few times. The rearrangement links TRBV7-3 to TRBJ2-3; D tentatively fits TRBD1 or TRBD2 (6 bases each). CDR1 SGHTA and CDR2 FQGTGA come from the germline V gene. CDR3 length: 14 amino acids. The germline V and J ends were trimmed by 2 bases and 12 bases, with 18 bases remaining between them. In nucleotides, the CDR3 is TGTGCCAGCAGCTTAGAGGTAGGAGGGGACACTCAGTATTTT. Amino acid sequence: CASSLEVGGDTQYF. The full variable domain, with the rest looked up from reference TRBV7-3 and TRBJ2-3, is GAGVSQTPSNKVTEKGKYVELRCDPISGHTALYWYRQSLGQGPEFLIYFQGTGAADDSGLPNDRFFAVRPEGSVSTLKIQRTERGDSAVYLCASSLEVGGDTQYFGPGTRLTVL.

Concerning this clonotype itself: This CDR3 fails to terminate in the conserved phenylalanine or tryptophan, so it likely reflects a read error. The DNA is omitted, as the CDR3 cannot be located on it reliably, and the CDR3 follows TCRdb's listing. The V and J genes are TRBV2 and TRBJ1-1; TRBD1 was called by the table and not checked on the DNA. In germline, CDR1 is SNHLY, CDR2 FYNNEI. The CDR3 adds up to 15 amino acids, both ends counted. CDR3 sequence reads: CASGDGGTNTQDFCL.

The gene calls are TRBV7-2 and TRBJ1-1; D gene uncertain. The CDR3 is 15 residues long. The germline V gene has CDR1 SGHTA and CDR2 FQGNSA. V shed 1 base and J shed 8 bases, with 17 bases lying between them. CDR3 in amino acids: CASSLEVTHDTEAFF. The DNA for the CDR3 is TGTGCCAGCAGCTTAGAGGTGACACACGATACGGAAGCTTTCTTT.

The V call is TRBV7-2, the J call TRBJ2-3; TRBD2 is a possible D gene (6 bases). The CDR3 consists of 13 residues. V was clipped by 5 bases and J by 13 bases, with 19 bases between them. CDR1 SGHTA and CDR2 FQGNSA come from the germline V gene. The CDR3 sequence: CASSLLGGGAEYF. The CDR3 nucleotides are TGTGCCAGCAGCCTGCTGGGGGGTGGGGCGGAGTATTTT. Combining the CDR3 with reference TRBV7-2 and TRBJ2-3 gives the whole variable domain GAGVSQSPSNKVTEKGKDVELRCDPISGHTALYWYRQSLGQGLEFLIYFQGNSAPDKSGLPSDRFSAERTGGSVSTLTIQRTQQEDSAVYLCASSLLGGGAEYFGPGTRLTVL.

This CDR3 is CASRDPGREILAEQYV. The CDR3, as DNA: TGTGCCAGCAGGGATCCTGGGCGGGAAATCCTCGCCGAGCAGTACGTC. The J gene is TRBJ2-7, the V gene TRBV24-1; D perhaps matches TRBD2 (6 bases). CDR3 length: 16 residues. Germline loops: CDR1 KGHDR, CDR2 SFDVKD. V was pared by 11 bases and J by 6 bases, with 28 bases between.

The chain links TRBV24-1 to TRBJ1-4; D call uncertain. Germline lookup yields CDR1 KGHDR and CDR2 SFDVKD. The CDR3 is made up of 17 amino acids. Trimming cost V 4 bases and J 14 bases, with 28 bases left between them. CDR3 nucleotide sequence: TGTGCCACCAGTGAGTCTTCAGGAGACCCCATTGAGGAAATTCTGTTTTTT. This encodes CATSESSGDPIEEILFF.

Points on this clonotype: The DNA is left out, because the CDR3 cannot be placed on it with certainty; the CDR3 is given as TCRdb lists it. The chain employs TRBV2 and TRBJ1-2; the D call TRBD1 from the table was never checked on the DNA. Both ends counted, the CDR3 spans 16 residues. Germline loops: CDR1 SNHLY, CDR2 FYNNEI. The CDR3 region is CASSSGDTGTQYFGTF.

This clonotype was observed once. At one of its ends the junction is not consistent with the germline gene, which may arise from a read error. CDR3 sequence (DNA): TGTGCCAGCAGCGTAGAGGGGACTCCAGATACGCAGTACTTT. Translating it yields CASSVEGTPDTQYF. The chain joins TRBV2 to TRBJ2-7; possibly TRBD2 for D (6 bases). The germline gives CDR1 SNHLY, CDR2 FYNNEI. The CDR3 covers 14 residues. Based on the CDR3 plus reference TRBV2 and TRBJ2-7, the full variable domain is EPEVTQTPSHQVTQMGQEVILRCVPISNHLYFYWYRQILGQKVEFLVSFYNNEISEKSEIFDDQFSVERPDGSNFTLKIRSTKLEDSAMYFCASSVEGTPDTQYFGPGTRLTVT.

Concerning this clonotype: This likely comes from a read error, as the CDR3 has no conserved phenylalanine or tryptophan at its end. The limits of the CDR3 on the DNA are not certain, so only TCRdb's listed CDR3 is given. The J gene is TRBJ1-1, the V gene TRBV11-3; no check of the table's D call, TRBD1, against the DNA was made. The V gene's germline CDR1 is SGHNT and CDR2 YENEEA. The CDR3 adds up to 16 amino acids, both ends counted. CDR3 sequence reads: CASSLDLTGGNTECSI.

As concerns this clonotype: The final CDR3 position lacks the conserved phenylalanine or tryptophan, pointing to a likely read error. No DNA is shown, since the ends of the CDR3 on it are uncertain; the CDR3 is the one TCRdb lists. This chain connects TRBV7-8 to TRBJ2-1; the D segment call TRBD1 is taken from the table without a DNA check. Germline CDR1 and CDR2: SGHVS and FQNEAQ. A total of 13 residues make up the CDR3, ends included. This chain's CDR3 is CASSLGGGHEPHY.

In the case of this clonotype: An end of the junction does not agree with germline; a read error may underlie this. The genes are TRBV15 and TRBJ2-5; either TRBD1 or TRBD2 may supply D (5 bases each). The DNA end is a closer match to TRBJ2-7, so the J assignment may be wrong. The germline V gene encodes CDR1 LNHNV and CDR2 YYDKDF (reference sequence). This CDR3 spans 14 amino acids. CDR3 DNA: TGTGCCAGCAGCGGCCGGGGCGTCGGCGACGAGCAGTACTTC. It translates to CASSGRGVGDEQYF.

This chain uses TRBV4-3 with TRBJ2-7; D gene ambiguous. The CDR3 spans 13 residues. Germline CDR1 is LGHNA and CDR2 is YSLEER. The V end lost 0 bases, the J end lost 4 bases, and 7 bases lay between the germline ends. The CDR3 sequence is CASSQEGGYEQYF. CDR3 nucleotides: TGCGCCAGCAGCCAAGAGGGTGGGTACGAGCAGTACTTC.

This clonotype was seen a handful of times. The chain employs TRBV9 and TRBJ2-3; D unresolved. The CDR3 covers 14 residues. The V and J ends lost 0 bases and 4 bases respectively, with 9 bases between them. Germline CDR1 reads SGDLS; CDR2 reads YYNGEE. Here the CDR3 DNA reads TGTGCCAGCAGCGTAGGGGGTGGGGCAGATACGCAGTATTTT. Protein sequence: CASSVGGGADTQYF.

This clonotype has more than one count but fewer than ten. The rearrangement links TRBV15 to TRBJ2-7; the match to TRBD1 covers 8 bases. The CDR3 is made up of 14 amino acids. Germline CDR1 reads LNHNV; CDR2 reads YYDKDF (reference sequence). J lost 2 bases, V lost 6 bases, and 6 bases had no gene match. The CDR3 region has the DNA TGTGCCACCAGGAGACAGGGGACGACCTACGAGCAGTACTTC. It is translated as CATRRQGTTYEQYF.

With regard to this clonotype: The limits of the CDR3 on the DNA are not certain, so only TCRdb's listed CDR3 is given. The rearrangement uses TRBV7-9 and TRBJ2-6. The CDR3 contains 16 residues when both ends are counted. The V gene's germline CDR1 is SEHNR and CDR2 FQNEAQ (reference sequence). This CDR3 reads CASSLDTPEAFFGLTF.